A single sample gave rise to the 19 T cell receptor beta chains below, sequenced in a study of identical twins. TCRdb used MiXCR to reprocess the 5' RACE reads, holding one entry per CDR3 protein. Counted here are 200,000 to 300,000 distinct CDR3 sequences, 10% to 15% occurring once; the ten biggest clones make up 4% to 5%. These data are also associated with another study on yellow fever vaccine responses in identical twins.

Source material: memory (CD45RO+) T cells sorted from blood. The receptor source for this set is a woman between 18 and 29 years old in good health.

This clonotype was counted a few times. DNA of the CDR3: TGCGCCAGCAGCTTTGGAGGGACAGGGAGAGATACGCAGTATTTT. Protein product: CASSFGGTGRDTQYF. The chain is built from TRBV5-1 and TRBJ2-3; 9 bases map to TRBD1. CDR1 is SGHRS, CDR2 YFSETQ, per germline. The CDR3 has 15 residues. J lost 5 bases, V lost 2 bases, and 6 bases had no gene match. Combining the CDR3 with reference TRBV5-1 and TRBJ2-3 gives the whole variable domain KAGVTQTPRYLIKTRGQQVTLSCSPISGHRSVSWYQQTPGQGLQFLFEYFSETQRNKGNFPGRFSGRQFSNSRSEMNVSTLELGDSALYLCASSFGGTGRDTQYFGPGTRLTVL.

Only a few counts were recorded for this clonotype. The genes are TRBV12-3 or TRBV12-4 and TRBJ2-1, with D perhaps matching TRBD2 (6 bases). The ends were cut back, 7 bases at V and 4 bases at J, with 26 bases in the middle. The CDR3 extends over 18 amino acids. For the CDR3, the DNA is TGTGCCAGCAACCTTGAACGGGACTGGTTTGAGGGGTACAATGAGCAGTTCTTC. The encoded protein is CASNLERDWFEGYNEQFF.

This chain joins TRBV7-2 and TRBJ2-1, with TRBD1 as a possible D gene (5 bases). The germline CDR1 and CDR2 sequences are SGHTA and FQGNSA. This CDR3 is built from 14 residues. V lost 6 bases, J lost 5 bases, and 14 bases lay in between. CDR3 amino acids: CASSFRVGHNEQFF. The CDR3 region has the DNA TGTGCCAGCAGTTTCAGGGTTGGGCACAATGAGCAGTTCTTC.

Only a few counts were recorded for this clonotype. V and J are TRBV15 and TRBJ2-7; D is undetermined. Trimming removed 5 bases from V and 6 bases from J, with 8 bases in between. The CDR3 totals 11 residues. Germline CDR1 LNHNV, CDR2 YYDKDF (reference sequence). DNA for the CDR3: TGTGCCACCAGCGACGGGCCCGAGCAGTACTTC. Residues: CATSDGPEQYF.

This clonotype has a handful of counts. This chain links TRBV4-2 with TRBJ1-1; the D gene is possibly TRBD1 (5 bases). Germline V lookup: CDR1 LGHNA, CDR2 YNFKEQ. V was trimmed by 4 bases and J by 4 bases, leaving 16 bases between them. The CDR3 is 15 residues long. CDR3 region: CASSLTQGGGTEAFF. In DNA form, the CDR3 reads TGTGCCAGCAGCCTAACCCAGGGCGGAGGCACTGAAGCTTTCTTT.

J is TRBJ2-6 and V is TRBV2; the match to TRBD1 covers 7 bases. Per germline, CDR1 SNHLY and CDR2 FYNNEI. Germline trimming cut 4 bases from V and 0 bases from J; bases unmatched to any gene: 3. The CDR3 runs 16 residues. This chain's CDR3 is CASSGDSPSGANVLTF. In nucleotides, the CDR3 is TGTGCCAGCAGTGGGGACAGTCCCTCTGGGGCCAACGTCCTGACTTTC. The variable domain in full, completed from reference TRBV2 and TRBJ2-6, reads EPEVTQTPSHQVTQMGQEVILRCVPISNHLYFYWYRQILGQKVEFLVSFYNNEISEKSEIFDDQFSVERPDGSNFTLKIRSTKLEDSAMYFCASSGDSPSGANVLTFGAGSRLTVL.

Many counts were recorded for this clonotype. CDR3 sequence: CASSALAGGSNIQYF. CDR3 nucleotide sequence: TGTGCCAGCTCCGCCCTGGCGGGAGGGTCAAACATTCAGTACTTC. The V and J genes are TRBV18 and TRBJ2-4; TRBD2 matches at 9 bases. V shed 6 bases, J shed 6 bases, and the junction held 9 bases outside the gene matches. The germline gives CDR1 KGHSH, CDR2 LQKENI. The CDR3 loop spans 15 amino acids.

This clonotype was seen a few times. The chain carries TRBV20-1 and TRBJ2-5; 7 bases match TRBD1. Looked up from germline, CDR1 is DFQATT and CDR2 is SNEGSKA (reference sequence). The CDR3 contains 14 residues. Written as DNA, the CDR3 is TGCAGCGCACGTACAGGGGATCAAGAAGAGACCCAGTACTTC. Translating it yields CSARTGDQEETQYF.

This clonotype has only a few counts. J is TRBJ2-3 and V is TRBV15; tentative D call: TRBD2 (6 bases). The CDR3 runs 15 residues. Germline lookup yields CDR1 LNHNV and CDR2 YYDKDF (reference sequence). Trimming left V 1 base short and J 5 bases short, with 13 bases between. CDR3 in amino acids: CATSRVSGAVDTQYF. The CDR3 coding sequence is TGTGCCACCAGCAGAGTTTCGGGAGCCGTAGATACGCAGTATTTT.

This chain connects TRBV20-1 to TRBJ2-1, with TRBD1 as a possible D gene (7 bases). The ends were cut back, 2 bases at V and 12 bases at J, with 8 bases in the middle. The CDR3 has 10 amino acids. Germline assignment: CDR1 DFQATT and CDR2 SNEGSKA (reference sequence). CDR3 amino acids: CSARQGGQFF. The CDR3 DNA reads as TGCAGTGCTAGACAGGGGGGGCAGTTCTTC.

This clonotype has at least ten counts. The V and J genes are TRBV12-3 or TRBV12-4 and TRBJ2-4; the D gene is possibly TRBD2 (6 bases). This CDR3 has 17 amino acids. Trimming removed 5 bases at V and 5 bases at J, with 22 bases between. CDR3 sequence: CASSRGTPPEVQNIQYF. The CDR3 DNA reads TGTGCCAGCAGTCGAGGGACTCCTCCTGAGGTCCAAAACATTCAGTACTTC.

This clonotype was seen a handful of times. The genes are TRBV5-1 and TRBJ2-1, with 10 nucleotides matching TRBD2. The trim removed 2 bases at V and 8 bases at J, leaving 7 bases unmatched. From germline, CDR1 is SGHRS and CDR2 YFSETQ. The CDR3 loop spans 15 amino acids. The CDR3 nucleotides read TGCGCCAGCAGCTTAGCGGGAGGGCTCGGCCATGAGCAGTTCTTC. As protein: CASSLAGGLGHEQFF.

This clonotype was seen a handful of times. This rearrangement joins TRBV28 to TRBJ2-7; 7 nucleotides agree with TRBD1. V shed 5 bases and J 13 bases; nucleotides not matched to a gene: 11. CDR1 and CDR2 (germline): MDHEN, SYDVKM. The CDR3 loop spans 12 amino acids. The CDR3 DNA sequence: TGTGCCAGCAGTAATCCGCCTGGGACAGCATACTTC. Its translation: CASSNPPGTAYF.

This clonotype was seen a few times. The chain carries TRBV12-3 or TRBV12-4 and TRBJ2-1, with 7 positions matching TRBD2. V gave up 4 bases and J gave up 7 bases; unmatched junction bases: 7. This CDR3 has 14 residues. CDR3 sequence reads: CASSSAGVVNEQFF. The CDR3 DNA follows: TGTGCCAGCAGTTCCGCGGGAGTGGTAAATGAGCAGTTCTTC.

V gene TRBV12-5 combines with J gene TRBJ2-1; the D gene is possibly TRBD1 (6 bases). Germline loops: CDR1 LGHNT, CDR2 FRNRAP. Trimming took 5 bases from V and 4 from J, leaving 9 bases between them. The CDR3 totals 13 residues. CDR3 DNA: TGTGCTAGTGGTCCACAGGGATACAATGAGCAGTTCTTC. Residues: CASGPQGYNEQFF.

Many counts were recorded for this clonotype. V and J are TRBV29-1 and TRBJ2-3; a possible D gene is TRBD1 (6 bases). With 8 bases removed from V and 4 bases from J, the gap between germline ends came to 19 bases. The CDR3 consists of 14 residues. CDR1 SQVTM and CDR2 ANQGSEA come from the germline V gene. DNA of the CDR3: TGCAGCACCGTGGACAGACCTTCCGCAGATACGCAGTATTTT. It is translated as CSTVDRPSADTQYF.

The V and J genes are TRBV20-1 and TRBJ2-3; 8 bases map to TRBD2. Trimming cost V 3 bases and J 1 base; bases outside gene matches: 3. CDR1 is DFQATT and CDR2 is SNEGSKA in the germline V gene (reference sequence). This CDR3 has 14 amino acids. The CDR3 loop is CSASGGAGTDTQYF. The CDR3 nucleotides read TGCAGTGCTAGCGGGGGGGCGGGCACAGATACGCAGTATTTT.

In this sample, this clonotype turned up many times. CDR3 coding DNA: TGTGCCAGCAGCCAAGACGGCAAGAAGGCTGAGACCCAGTACTTC. This codes for CASSQDGKKAETQYF. V is TRBV14 and J is TRBJ2-5, with D uncertain. Trimming took off 0 bases at V and 5 bases at J, with 13 bases between the two ends. The germline gives CDR1 SGHDN, CDR2 FVKESK. The length of the CDR3 is 15 residues.

The chain uses TRBV6-6 and TRBJ2-2; tentatively, D is TRBD1 (6 bases). The CDR3 runs to 13 residues. Germline V CDR1 and CDR2: MNHNY, SVGAGI (reference sequence). V lost 5 bases and J lost 5, with 9 bases in between. The CDR3 spells CASSTGKTGELFF. CDR3 nucleotide sequence: TGTGCCAGCAGTACAGGGAAGACCGGGGAGCTGTTTTTT.